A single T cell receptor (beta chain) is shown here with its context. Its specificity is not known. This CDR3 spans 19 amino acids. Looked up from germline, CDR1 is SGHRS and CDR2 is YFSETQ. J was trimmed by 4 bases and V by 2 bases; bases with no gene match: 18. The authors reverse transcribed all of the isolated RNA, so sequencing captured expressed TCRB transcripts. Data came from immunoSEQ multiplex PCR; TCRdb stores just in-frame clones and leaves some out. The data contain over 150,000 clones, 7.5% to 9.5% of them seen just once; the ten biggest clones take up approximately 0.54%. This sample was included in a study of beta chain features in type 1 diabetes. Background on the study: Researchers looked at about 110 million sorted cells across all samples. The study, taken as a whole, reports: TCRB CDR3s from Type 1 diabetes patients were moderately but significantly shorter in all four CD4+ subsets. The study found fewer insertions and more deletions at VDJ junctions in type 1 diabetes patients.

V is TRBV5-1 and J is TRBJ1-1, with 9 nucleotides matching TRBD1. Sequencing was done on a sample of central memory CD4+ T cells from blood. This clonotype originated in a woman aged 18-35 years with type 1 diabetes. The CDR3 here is CASSFPGSGTGPDGTEAFF. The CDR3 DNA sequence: TGCGCCAGCAGCTTCCCAGGATCGGGGACAGGGCCGGATGGCACTGAAGCTTTCTTT.